Shown below are 5 T cell receptor beta chains from a single sample sequenced in a study of T cells in narcolepsy. TCRdb's copy holds only in-frame clones and misses some; the assay was immunoSEQ multiplex PCR. The sample has about 34,000 clones, approximately 78% seen once. The sample was CD45RA- memory CD4+ T cells from PBMCs. Receptor source: a human donor with narcolepsy.

The table lists this clone with a count of one. The J gene is TRBJ2-7, the V gene TRBV7-6; D call uncertain. The CDR3 has 13 amino acids. With 5 bases removed from V and 2 bases from J, the gap between germline ends came to 10 bases. Germline V gene lookup returns CDR1 SGHVS and CDR2 FNYEAQ. CDR3 DNA sequence: TGTGCCAGCAGCCCCAAAGGCCCCTACGAGCAGTACTTC. It specifies CASSPKGPYEQYF.

The chain has TRBV7-2 and TRBJ1-6, with 7 bases matching TRBD1. Germline CDR1 reads SGHTA; CDR2 reads FQGNSA. Unmatched junction bases numbered 1, after V lost 5 bases and J lost 9 bases. CDR3 length: 12 amino acids. The CDR3 region is CASSRTGSPLHF. The CDR3 region has the DNA TGTGCCAGCAGCCGGACAGGTTCACCCCTCCACTTT.

The rearrangement joins TRBV7-9 to TRBJ1-6; D not certain. This CDR3 region has 15 residues. In germline, CDR1 is SEHNR, CDR2 FQNEAQ (reference sequence). The V and J ends lost 1 base and 9 bases respectively, with 13 bases between them. CDR3 coding DNA: TGTGCCAGCAGCTTAGATCCCGGGCCAGGTTCACCCCTCCACTTT. Translated: CASSLDPGPGSPLHF.

The chain recombines TRBV2 with TRBJ1-1; D is ambiguous. CDR1 and CDR2 from the germline V gene are SNHLY and FYNNEI. The length of the CDR3 is 14 residues. Trimming stripped 6 bases from V and 0 bases from J, with 11 bases between. The CDR3 here is CASSQDALNTEAFF. In nucleotides, the CDR3 is TGTGCCAGCAGCCAGGACGCCCTGAACACTGAAGCTTTCTTT.

The chain uses TRBV30 and TRBJ2-7, with D unclear. Germline loops: CDR1 GTSNPN, CDR2 SVGIG (reference sequence). V lost 0 bases and J lost 0, with 3 bases in between. CDR3 length: 12 amino acids. The CDR3 protein is CAWSVSSYEQYF. CDR3 coding DNA: TGTGCCTGGAGTGTATCCTCCTACGAGCAGTACTTC.